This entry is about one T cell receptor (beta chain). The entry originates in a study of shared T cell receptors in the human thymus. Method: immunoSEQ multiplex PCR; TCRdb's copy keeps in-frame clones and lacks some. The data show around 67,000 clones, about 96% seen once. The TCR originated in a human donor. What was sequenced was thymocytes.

Here the CDR3 reads CASSVATREHSYNEQFF. The CDR3 DNA sequence: TGTGCCAGCAGCGTAGCTACCAGGGAACATTCCTACAATGAGCAGTTCTTC. This chain connects TRBV9 to TRBJ2-1, with a possible D match to TRBD1 (5 bases). The germline gives CDR1 SGDLS, CDR2 YYNGEE. Trimming removed 0 bases from V and 1 base from J, with 14 bases in between. The length of the CDR3 is 17 residues. Filled out from reference TRBV9 and TRBJ2-1, the complete variable domain reads DSGVTQTPKHLITATGQRVTLRCSPRSGDLSVYWYQQSLDQGLQFLIQYYNGEERAKGNILERFSAQQFPDLHSELNLSSLELGDSALYFCASSVATREHSYNEQFFGPGTRLTVL.